This T cell receptor (beta chain) emerged from a study of blood T cell repertoires in COVID-19. Measured with immunoSEQ multiplex PCR; TCRdb has only the in-frame clones, and not every one. The sample consists of roughly 250,000 clones, around 89% of them appearing once. V gave up 5 bases and J gave up 3 bases; unmatched junction bases: 3. Germline V gene data show CDR1 as GTSNPN and CDR2 as SVGIG (reference sequence). The CDR3 sequence is 13 residues long. The chain is built from TRBV30 and TRBJ1-5; 8 positions match TRBD1. The TCR was taken from a man in his thirties or forties with acute or convalescent COVID-19. Material for sequencing was peripheral blood. The CDR3 loop reads CAWAGGFNQPQHF. Here the CDR3 DNA reads TGTGCCTGGGCAGGGGGCTTCAATCAGCCCCAGCATTTT.